These 16 T cell receptor beta chains were all obtained from the same sample, sequenced in a study of T cell repertoires in cytomegalovirus infection. These receptors' targets are unknown. TCRdb independently ran MiXCR on the reads; one entry per CDR3 protein. This table holds about 340,000 distinct CDR3 sequences, approximately 32% found once. Material: cultured PBMCs, obtained from culture after CMV antigen stimulation. The receptors stem from a human donor in good health (CMV status not recorded). Some clones in this sample may be carry-over from other donors' samples.

This clonotype was detected many times. One end of the junction is discordant with germline, which a read error may explain. The chain carries TRBV5-1 and TRBJ1-1; 8 bases fit TRBD1. The CDR3 contains 14 residues. CDR1 is SGHRS and CDR2 is YFSETQ in the germline V gene. CDR3 amino acids: CASSPGTGNTEAFF. As DNA, the CDR3 is TGTGCCAGCAGCCCCGGGACAGGGAACACTGAAGCTTTCTTT.

In its sample, this clonotype was seen many times. The chain employs TRBV3-1 and TRBJ1-6; 9 bases are shared with TRBD1. The CDR3 is 18 amino acids. The junction had 15 bases not matched to a gene; V was cut back by 2 bases and J by 10 bases. CDR1 is LGHDT, CDR2 YNNKEL, per germline (reference sequence). The CDR3 DNA is TGTGCCAGCAGCCAATTCGCCGTGGGACAGGGCTTTTCGTCACCCCTCCACTTT. Translated, it gives CASSQFAVGQGFSSPLHF.

This sequence joins TRBV10-3 and TRBJ1-3; D unclear. Germline CDR1 ENHRY, CDR2 SYGVKD. CDR3 length: 13 residues. Trimming stripped 10 bases from V and 1 base from J, with 11 bases between. The CDR3 DNA sequence: TGTGCCACGAACAGCGATTCTGGAAACACCATATATTTT. Its protein product is CATNSDSGNTIYF.

This sequence joins TRBV20-1 and TRBJ1-5; D is possibly TRBD1 (6 bases). The CDR3 loop spans 15 amino acids. V lost 3 bases and J lost 3, with 15 bases in between. Germline loops: CDR1 DFQATT, CDR2 SNEGSKA (reference sequence). The CDR3 loop reads CSASFQGRDNQPQHF. CDR3 in DNA: TGCAGTGCTAGTTTCCAGGGGAGAGACAATCAGCCCCAGCATTTT.

The chain combines TRBV4-1 with TRBJ2-1; TRBD1 matches at 8 bases. Germline V gives CDR1 MGHRA, CDR2 YSYEKL. The CDR3 has 12 amino acids. J lost 10 bases, V lost 3 bases, and 2 bases had no gene match. DNA of the CDR3: TGCGCCAGCAGCCAGGACAGGGCAGAGCAGTTCTTC. Its translation is CASSQDRAEQFF.

This clonotype has a handful of counts. The chain couples TRBV29-1 to TRBJ2-7; D is possibly TRBD2 (5 bases). The CDR3 is 14 amino acids. The germline V and J ends were trimmed by 5 bases and 3 bases, with 17 bases remaining between them. CDR1 and CDR2 (germline): SQVTM, ANQGSEA. The chain's CDR3 is CSVSPLPGNYEQYF. As DNA, the CDR3 is TGCAGCGTTTCCCCCCTCCCGGGGAACTACGAGCAGTACTTC.

This clonotype has a count of ten or more. This chain uses TRBV7-3 with TRBJ2-3, with D unresolved. The V gene's germline CDR1 is SGHTA and CDR2 FQGTGA. Between the trimmed V and J ends, which lost 6 bases and 0 bases, there was a span of 4 bases. The CDR3 contains 12 residues. The CDR3 bases are TGTGCCAGCAGTATAAGCACAGATACGCAGTATTTT. Translation gives CASSISTDTQYF. Using reference TRBV7-3 and TRBJ2-3 for the parts outside the CDR3, the full variable domain is GAGVSQTPSNKVTEKGKYVELRCDPISGHTALYWYRQSLGQGPEFLIYFQGTGAADDSGLPNDRFFAVRPEGSVSTLKIQRTERGDSAVYLCASSISTDTQYFGPGTRLTVL.

This clonotype was observed a few times. The V gene is TRBV28, the J gene TRBJ2-1; no clear D gene. The CDR3 runs 15 residues. The V end lost 2 bases, the J end lost 0 bases, and 8 bases lay between the germline ends. Germline V gene data show CDR1 as MDHEN and CDR2 as SYDVKM. Here the CDR3 reads CASSLPAPSYNEQFF. CDR3 in DNA: TGTGCCAGCAGTTTACCCGCCCCCTCCTACAATGAGCAGTTCTTC.

A few counts support this clonotype. CDR3 region: CASSLEAGGPADTQYF. The CDR3 DNA sequence: TGCGCCAGCAGCTTGGAGGCGGGAGGGCCGGCAGATACGCAGTATTTT. The rearrangement links TRBV5-1 to TRBJ2-3; 9 bases line up with TRBD2. This CDR3 spans 16 amino acids. V shed 0 bases, J shed 4 bases, and the junction held 6 bases outside the gene matches. Per germline, CDR1 SGHRS and CDR2 YFSETQ. The full variable domain, with the rest looked up from reference TRBV5-1 and TRBJ2-3, is KAGVTQTPRYLIKTRGQQVTLSCSPISGHRSVSWYQQTPGQGLQFLFEYFSETQRNKGNFPGRFSGRQFSNSRSEMNVSTLELGDSALYLCASSLEAGGPADTQYFGPGTRLTVL.

Only a few counts were recorded for this clonotype. The chain combines TRBV10-1 with TRBJ1-4, with 10 bases that match TRBD1. CDR1 is WNHNN, CDR2 SYGVQD, per germline (reference sequence). With 6 bases clipped from V and 7 bases from J, the junction kept 2 bases outside the gene matches. This CDR3 spans 13 amino acids. The CDR3 loop reads CASSRDRGEKLFF. The CDR3 DNA reads TGCGCCAGCAGCCGGGACAGGGGTGAAAAACTGTTTTTT.

This chain uses TRBV6-5 with TRBJ1-2, with D tentatively TRBD1 (6 bases). V dropped 6 bases and J dropped 6 bases, with 17 bases sitting between them. Germline CDR1 reads MNHEY; CDR2 reads SVGAGI. The CDR3 has 14 residues. The CDR3 loop reads CASRAGVDVDGYTF. The CDR3, as DNA: TGTGCCAGCAGGGCAGGGGTTGATGTCGATGGCTACACCTTC.

In this sample, this clonotype turned up a few times. The V call is TRBV7-6, the J call TRBJ2-5, with D uncertain. Trimming took 4 bases from V and 0 from J, leaving 3 bases between them. CDR3 length: 12 amino acids. Per the germline V gene, CDR1 is SGHVS and CDR2 is FNYEAQ. CDR3 in amino acids: CASSWYQETQYF. DNA for the CDR3: TGTGCCAGCAGCTGGTACCAAGAGACCCAGTACTTC.

This clonotype appeared a few times. The chain links TRBV12-3 or TRBV12-4 to TRBJ2-5; 11 bases agree with TRBD1. Trimming removed 3 bases from V and 4 bases from J; junction bases left unmatched: 7. The CDR3 is 16 amino acids. The CDR3 protein is CASSLTGTGGPETQYF. CDR3 coding DNA: TGTGCCAGCAGTTTGACCGGGACAGGGGGACCAGAGACCCAGTACTTC.

In this sample, this clonotype turned up a few times. The J gene is TRBJ2-7, the V gene TRBV7-3; 7 nucleotides line up with TRBD1. CDR1 SGHTA and CDR2 FQGTGA come from the germline V gene. Germline trimming cut 5 bases from V and 4 bases from J; bases unmatched to any gene: 5. The CDR3 extends over 13 amino acids. The CDR3 here is CASSRDSRYEQYF. The CDR3, as DNA: TGTGCCAGCAGCCGGGACAGCAGATACGAGCAGTACTTC. The complete variable domain, with remaining parts taken from reference TRBV7-3 and TRBJ2-7, reads GAGVSQTPSNKVTEKGKYVELRCDPISGHTALYWYRQSLGQGPEFLIYFQGTGAADDSGLPNDRFFAVRPEGSVSTLKIQRTERGDSAVYLCASSRDSRYEQYFGPGTRLTVT.

This chain connects TRBV19 to TRBJ1-1, with unresolved D. V shed 1 base and J shed 9 bases, with 15 bases lying between them. The CDR3 covers 14 residues. Germline V CDR1 and CDR2: LNHDA, SQIVND (reference sequence). Here the CDR3 reads CASSIGEVTGKAFF. CDR3 nucleotides: TGTGCCAGTAGTATAGGAGAGGTGACGGGAAAAGCTTTCTTT.

There are a few counts of this clonotype. V and J are TRBV7-9 and TRBJ2-7; tentative D call: TRBD2 (6 bases). CDR3 length equals 17 residues. Per germline, CDR1 SEHNR and CDR2 FQNEAQ (reference sequence). V lost 5 bases to trimming and J lost 4 bases, with 24 bases between them. The CDR3 here is CASSITGTPLSEYEQYF. The CDR3 DNA reads TGTGCCAGCAGCATTACCGGGACTCCTCTATCAGAGTACGAGCAGTACTTC. The full variable domain, rest sourced from reference TRBV7-9 and TRBJ2-7, is DTGVSQNPRHKITKRGQNVTFRCDPISEHNRLYWYRQTLGQGPEFLTYFQNEAQLEKSRLLSDRFSAERPKGSFSTLEIQRTEQGDSAMYLCASSITGTPLSEYEQYFGPGTRLTVT.